This T cell receptor beta chain comes out of a study of blood T cell repertoires in COVID-19. Study overall: The study drew acute and convalescent COVID-19 samples from the United States, Italy and Spain. T cells, B-cell-depleted T cells, or PBMCs supplied cDNA or gDNA.

This CDR3 contains 12 residues. The germline V and J ends were trimmed by 5 bases and 9 bases, with 11 bases remaining between them. This clone was seen a few times. In the original workflow: From reference gene primer amplification, estimates of nucleated cell counts were derived. Repertoires were generated with immunoSEQ multiplex PCR, while TCRdb's copy carries only in-frame clones and drops some. D and trimming come from the DNA, and the V and J calls and clone size come from that table. The table shows 250,000 to 300,000 clones, with approximately 87% occurring only once. The receptor comes from a man between 60 and 75 years old who had recovered from COVID-19. Material: peripheral blood. The gene calls are TRBV12-3 or TRBV12-4 and TRBJ2-4; D might be TRBD1 (5 bases). This CDR3 reads CASSPQGTIQYF. For the CDR3, the DNA is TGTGCCAGCAGTCCCCAGGGAACCATTCAGTACTTC.